This is a list of T cell receptor beta chains from one sample in a study of T cells after yellow fever vaccination. Using its own MiXCR run on the 5' RACE reads, TCRdb lists one record per CDR3 protein. This sample has 100,000 to 150,000 distinct CDR3 sequences; over 8% occur once, and the top ten carry roughly 43%. The material sequenced was CD8+ T cells sorted from PBMCs, taken on the day of the yellow fever booster vaccination. Receptor source: a young man who received the YFV17D yellow fever vaccine. The CDR3 runs from the conserved cysteine through the conserved F or W. Fields, in order: V gene, D gene, clone size, J gene, CDR3 DNA, CDR3 protein. A D gene is named only where the DNA matches it firmly. The size field is filled for only some rows; it gives once, few, many or a size class.

TRBV14	TRBD1	medium-sized	TRBJ2-3	TGTGCCAGCAGCACCGTCCAGGGACAGGGAGTCGATACGCAGTATTTT	CASSTVQGQGVDTQYF
TRBV25-1	TRBD1	NA	TRBJ1-1	TGTGCCAGCAGTGAATTCGGACAGGGAGAAGCTTTCTTT	CASSEFGQGEAFF
TRBV4-2	TRBD2	NA	TRBJ2-1	TGTGCCAGCAGCCAGGAAGGGACTACCGACAATGAGCAGTTCTTC	CASSQEGTTDNEQFF
TRBV2	NA	many	TRBJ1-4	TGTGCCAGCGCTGGGGCTAATGAAAAACTGTTTTTT	CASAGANEKLFF
TRBV4-2	NA	many	TRBJ2-5	TGTGCCAGCAGCCAATACGGGACACTCCGGCCGGGGGAGACCCAGTACTTC	CASSQYGTLRPGETQYF
TRBV20-1	NA	NA	TRBJ1-1	TGCAGTGCTAGAGATACGGGGGTCGGCACTGAAGCTTTCTTT	CSARDTGVGTEAFF
TRBV4-3	NA	NA	TRBJ1-1	TGCGCCAGCAGCCAAGACCGGGGTTGGGGGAACACTGAAGCTTTCTTT	CASSQDRGWGNTEAFF
TRBV27	TRBD1	NA	TRBJ1-6	TGTGCCACGTCGGACAGGGATTATTCACCCCTCCACTTT	CATSDRDYSPLHF
TRBV7-9	TRBD1	many	TRBJ2-1	TGTGCCAGCAGCCCCCTGGGACAGGGAGAAAGCTACAATGAGCAGTTCTTC	CASSPLGQGESYNEQFF
TRBV9	NA	NA	TRBJ2-2	TGTGCCAGCAGCCCTAGCGTCGCCGGGGAGCTGTTTTTT	CASSPSVAGELFF
TRBV9	NA	few	TRBJ2-3	TGTGCCAGCTCCCCTCTTGGGCTAGCAGATACGCAGTATTTT	CASSPLGLADTQYF
TRBV5-1	NA	few	TRBJ1-6	TGCGCCAGCAGCTTGGGAGGGACGGAAATTCGACCCCTCCACTTT	CASSLGGTEIRPLHF
TRBV12-3/TRBV12-4	NA	NA	TRBJ1-1	TGTGCCAGCAGTTCCCTAGGCAGGAACACTGAAGCTTTCTTT	CASSSLGRNTEAFF
TRBV28	TRBD1	NA	TRBJ1-2	TGTGCCAGCAGTTTAATTACAGGGGCGAACTATGGCTACACCTTC	CASSLITGANYGYTF
TRBV7-3	NA	few	TRBJ2-1	TGTGCCAGCAGCTTAACCAGGGCGGGCAATGAGCAGTTCTTC	CASSLTRAGNEQFF
TRBV6-2/TRBV6-3	TRBD1	NA	TRBJ2-2	TGTGCCAGCAGACTTTCAGGGGGCAGGAACACCGGGGAGCTGTTTTTT	CASRLSGGRNTGELFF
TRBV5-1	NA	NA	TRBJ1-1	TGCGCCAGCAGCTTGGCAGGGCGGGAGTACCTGAACACTGATGCTTTCTTT	CASSLAGREYLNTDAFF
TRBV7-8	NA	many	TRBJ1-3	TGTGCCAGCAGCTCGCAGGAGCTCCTCTCTGGAAACACCATATATTTT	CASSSQELLSGNTIYF
TRBV12-2	NA	NA	TRBJ2-7	TGTGCAAGTCGCATGGGGACAGTTCACGAGCAGTACTTC	CASRMGTVHEQYF
TRBV4-1	TRBD1	few	TRBJ2-3	TGCGCCAGCAGCTTCTACGCCGGGACAGGGGGCTCCGATACGCAGTATTTT	CASSFYAGTGGSDTQYF
TRBV4-1	NA	NA	TRBJ2-3	TGCGCCAGCAGCCTGCATCAGGGGCCTGGCACAGATACGCAGTATTTT	CASSLHQGPGTDTQYF
TRBV20-1	NA	NA	TRBJ1-1	TGCAGTGCCGTGGCAATGGAGAACACTGAAGCTTTCTTT	CSAVAMENTEAFF
TRBV7-9	TRBD2	few	TRBJ2-5	TGTGCCAGCATCCCCCGACCGTGGGCTAGCGGGAGTCAAGAGACCCAGTACTTC	CASIPRPWASGSQETQYF
TRBV28	NA	few	TRBJ1-5	TGTGCCAGCAGCCCAGGGACCCCGGGAAATAATCAGCCCCAGCATTTT	CASSPGTPGNNQPQHF
TRBV2	NA	NA	TRBJ1-1	TGTGCCAGCAGTGAAGGTCCCGACACTGAAGCTTTCTTT	CASSEGPDTEAFF
TRBV11-2	TRBD2	many	TRBJ2-1	TGTGCCAGCCTCCACGCGGGGGTCAATGAGCAGTTCTTC	CASLHAGVNEQFF
TRBV28	NA	NA	TRBJ2-2	TGTGCCAGCACTCAGGGCTACACCGGGGAGCTGTTTTTT	CASTQGYTGELFF
TRBV7-9	NA	NA	TRBJ2-2	TGTGCCAGCAGCTTACTCAGGACTACGAACACCGGGGAGCTGTTTTTT	CASSLLRTTNTGELFF
TRBV27	TRBD1	NA	TRBJ2-4	TGTGCCAGCAGTTTATGGTCGGGACAGGGTCTACCCAAAAACATTCAGTACTTC	CASSLWSGQGLPKNIQYF
TRBV4-2	TRBD1	many	TRBJ1-2	TGTGCCAGCAGCCAAGACAAACCGGGACAGGGAGTGAGTGGCTACACCTTC	CASSQDKPGQGVSGYTF
TRBV5-1	NA	few	TRBJ2-3	TGCGCCAGCAGCTTCGTGGGGGGTTTCACAGATACGCAGTATTTT	CASSFVGGFTDTQYF
TRBV27	NA	few	TRBJ2-5	TGTGCCAGCAACCCTCCGGGACTCGACCAAGAGACCCAGTACTTC	CASNPPGLDQETQYF
TRBV6-1	TRBD2	NA	TRBJ2-2	TGTGCCAGCAGCCGACTAGCGGGGGAGGGGACCGGGGAGCTGTTTTTT	CASSRLAGEGTGELFF
TRBV6-5	NA	few	TRBJ1-2	TGTGCCAGCAGTTACATCCAGGGCAGGGGCTACACCTTC	CASSYIQGRGYTF
TRBV7-2	TRBD1	NA	TRBJ1-4	TGTGCCAGCAGCTTAATGTGGCAGGGGGGGGAAAAACTGTTTTTT	CASSLMWQGGEKLFF
TRBV4-3	NA	NA	TRBJ1-4	TGCGCCAGCAGCCAAGGGACTTCTCTTCGGGAAAAACTGTTTTTT	CASSQGTSLREKLFF
TRBV6-5	NA	NA	TRBJ1-2	TGTGCCAGCAGTTGGTGGGGAGGGGCCGGTAGTGGCTACACCTTC	CASSWWGGAGSGYTF
TRBV6-6	TRBD1	few	TRBJ1-5	TGTGCCAGCCAAATAACAGGGGCTTACAATCAGCCCCAGCATTTT	CASQITGAYNQPQHF
TRBV5-5	NA	few	TRBJ1-2	TGTGCCAGCAGCAACCCTGGACACCTACTCTATGGCTACACCTTC	CASSNPGHLLYGYTF
TRBV11-2	NA	many	TRBJ2-3	TGTGCCAGCAGCTTGGGGGTTAGAAAAGATACGCAGTATTTT	CASSLGVRKDTQYF
TRBV7-9	TRBD1	few	TRBJ2-4	TGTGCCAGCAGCTCCAGGACAGGGAAAAACATTCAGTACTTC	CASSSRTGKNIQYF
TRBV10-3	TRBD2	few	TRBJ2-1	TGTGCCATCAGTGAAATGCCTAGCGGGAACAATGAGCAGTTCTTC	CAISEMPSGNNEQFF
TRBV29-1	NA	few	TRBJ2-2	TGCAGCGGGACAGAAATCAACACCGGGGAGCTGTTTTTT	CSGTEINTGELFF
TRBV9	TRBD2	NA	TRBJ2-3	TGTGCCAGCAGCGTAGGACTAGCGGGTGGGAGCACAGATACGCAGTATTTT	CASSVGLAGGSTDTQYF
TRBV7-9	NA	NA	TRBJ2-5	TGTGCCAGCAGCGTACAGGGTGTAGTTAGGCAAGAGACCCAGTACTTC	CASSVQGVVRQETQYF
TRBV4-1	TRBD1	few	TRBJ1-4	TGCGCCAGCAGCCAAGGCGAACAGGGGGTAGAGAAACTGTTTTTT	CASSQGEQGVEKLFF
TRBV5-1	NA	NA	TRBJ2-1	TGCGCCAGCAGCCCGGTCCCGGGCCCCTCGGGGAATGAGCAGTTCTTC	CASSPVPGPSGNEQFF
TRBV25-1	NA	NA	TRBJ1-4	TGTGCCAGCAGTGAATGGGGGGAAAAACTGTTTTTT	CASSEWGEKLFF